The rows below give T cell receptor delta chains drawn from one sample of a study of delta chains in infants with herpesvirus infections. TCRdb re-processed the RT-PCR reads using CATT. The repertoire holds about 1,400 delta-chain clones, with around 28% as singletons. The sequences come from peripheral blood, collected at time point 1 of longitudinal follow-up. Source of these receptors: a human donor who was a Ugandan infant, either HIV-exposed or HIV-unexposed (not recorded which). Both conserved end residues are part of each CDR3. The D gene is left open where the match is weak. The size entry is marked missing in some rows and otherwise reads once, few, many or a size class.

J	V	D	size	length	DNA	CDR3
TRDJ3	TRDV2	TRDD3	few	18	TGTGCCTGTGACCTACTGGGGGATAGCTCCTGGGACACCCGACAGATGTTTTTC	CACDLLGDSSWDTRQMFF
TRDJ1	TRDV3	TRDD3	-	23	TGTGCCTCCGGTAAGGGGTTCCTTCTTACTGGGGGATACGCCCGGATGGACACCGATAAACTCATCTTT	CASGKGFLLTGGYARMDTDKLIF
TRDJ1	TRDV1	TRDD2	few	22	TGTGCTCTCGACTCAGGGTCCCTTCCTACCTCGGCTGGGGATAAGTACACCGATAAACTCATCTTT	CALDSGSLPTSAGDKYTDKLIF
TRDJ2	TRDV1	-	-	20	TGTGCTCTTGGGGAACTAGTTTCTCCTACCGACTTCCTTTTGACAGCACAACTCTTCTTT	CALGELVSPTDFLLTAQLFF
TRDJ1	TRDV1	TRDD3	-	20	TGTGCTCTTGGGGAACTAGGCTACAAACTTGGGGGATACTATGCCGATAAACTCATCTTT	CALGELGYKLGGYYADKLIF
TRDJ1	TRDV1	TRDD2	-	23	TGTGCTCTTGGGGAACCTCCGGCCTTCCTACTAGGGGATTGGGGGGAGTACACCGATAAACTCATCTTT	CALGEPPAFLLGDWGEYTDKLIF
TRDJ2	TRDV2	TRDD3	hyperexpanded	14	TGTGCCTGTGACACCGGGGGATACACAGCACAACTCTTCTTT	CACDTGGYTAQLFF
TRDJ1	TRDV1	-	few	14	TGTGCTCTTGGGGGAGAGACTTACACCGATAAACTCATCTTT	CALGGETYTDKLIF
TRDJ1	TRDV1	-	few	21	TGTGCTCTTGGGGAACTCCCTGCTGAGGGGGCTTTCCCTTTTTACACCGATAAACTCATCTTT	CALGELPAEGAFPFYTDKLIF
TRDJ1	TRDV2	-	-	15	TGTGCCTGTGACACGGGGACAAAGTACACCGATAAACTCATCTTT	CACDTGTKYTDKLIF
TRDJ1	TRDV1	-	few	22	TGTGCTCTTGGGGAAATAACCTTCCTACTCCTACTGGGGGACCGTTACACCGATAAACTCATCTTT	CALGEITFLLLLGDRYTDKLIF
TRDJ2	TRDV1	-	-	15	TGTGCTCTTGGGGCCCACGTAGAGTTGACAGCACAACTCTTCTTT	CALGAHVELTAQLFF
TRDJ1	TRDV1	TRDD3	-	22	TGTGCTCTTGGGGACGGGTTTCCTACTCCGTACTGGGGGATACGGGAGGCTGATAAACTCATCTTT	CALGDGFPTPYWGIREADKLIF
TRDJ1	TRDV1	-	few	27	TGTGCTCTTGGGGAACCCAGTGGGCCCACAACGGCCTTCCTACTATGGGGGATATTTGGGTACACCGATAAACTCATCTTT	CALGEPSGPTTAFLLWGIFGYTDKLIF
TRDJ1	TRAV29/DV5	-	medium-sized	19	TGTGCAGCAAGCGCAAGAACCCTCCTACGAGTTGGGTACACCGATAAACTCATCTTT	CAASARTLLRVGYTDKLIF
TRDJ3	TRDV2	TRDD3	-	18	TGTGCCTGTGACACTGGGGATACTAGCTCCTGGGACACCCGACAGATGTTTTTC	CACDTGDTSSWDTRQMFF
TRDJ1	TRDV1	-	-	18	TGTGCTCTTGGGGAACTCGTGTCCTTATTCGCGTACACCGATAAACTCATCTTT	CALGELVSLFAYTDKLIF
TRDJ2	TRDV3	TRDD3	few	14	TGTGCCTACTCTACTGGGGGCCCTCGGGCACAACTCTTCTTT	CAYSTGGPRAQLFF
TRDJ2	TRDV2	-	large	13	TGTGCCTGTGACACCTGGGGGACAGCACAACTCTTCTTT	CACDTWGTAQLFF
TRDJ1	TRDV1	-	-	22	TGTGCTCTTGGGGAGGTCGTATCCCCCGTCAAGATCCTACGTACTGGCACCGATAAACTCATCTTT	CALGEVVSPVKILRTGTDKLIF
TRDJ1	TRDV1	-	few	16	TGTGCTCTTGGGGAACCCAACCCTCCGGTGACCGATAAACTCATCTTT	CALGEPNPPVTDKLIF
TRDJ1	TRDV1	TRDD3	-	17	TGTGCTCTTGGGAAAGCTAGCTGGGGGATGGTACCCGATAAACTCATCTTT	CALGKASWGMVPDKLIF
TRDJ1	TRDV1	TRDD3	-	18	TGTGCTCTTGGGGAACTTCGCTACTGGGGGATATGTGTGCATAAACTCATCTTT	CALGELRYWGICVHKLIF
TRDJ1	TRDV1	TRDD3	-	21	TGTGCTCTTGGGGAACTGGATCTCTACGGTCGATGGGGGATATGGACCGATAAACTCATCTTT	CALGELDLYGRWGIWTDKLIF
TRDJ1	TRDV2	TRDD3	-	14	TGTGCCTGTGATCCCTGGGGGTTCACCGATAAACTCATCTTT	CACDPWGFTDKLIF
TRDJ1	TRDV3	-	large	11	TGTGCATCAATTAATCGCGATAAACTCATCTTT	CASINRDKLIF
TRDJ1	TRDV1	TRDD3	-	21	TGTGCTCTTGGGGGGTCAACCTTGTACCTGGGGGATCGGTTGTACACCGATAAACTCATCTTT	CALGGSTLYLGDRLYTDKLIF
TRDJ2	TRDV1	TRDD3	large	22	TGTGCTCTTGGGGCCCCTAGGGTCCCTTACTGGGGGATACGCGATTTGACAGCACAACTCTTCTTT	CALGAPRVPYWGIRDLTAQLFF
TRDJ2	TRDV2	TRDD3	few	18	TGTGCCTGTGACACCCATACTGGGGGATACGCTCGTTCAGCACAACTCTTCTTT	CACDTHTGGYARSAQLFF
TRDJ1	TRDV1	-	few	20	TGTGCTCTTGGGGAACTAGAAAGGCGTGGGGGTATTTTGTACACCGATAAACTCATCTTT	CALGELERRGGILYTDKLIF
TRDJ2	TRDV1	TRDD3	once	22	TGTGCTCTTGGGGAACTCACTATCAGGTACTGGGGGATTTATGCTTTGACAGCACAACTCTTCTTT	CALGELTIRYWGIYALTAQLFF
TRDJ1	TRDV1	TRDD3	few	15	TGTGCTCTTGGGGAAGAGAGGCTGGGGGGCCTTAAACTCATCTTT	CALGEERLGGLKLIF
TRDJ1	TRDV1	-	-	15	TGTGCTCTTGGGCCCGATGGGGCCCACACCGATAAACTCATCTTT	CALGPDGAHTDKLIF
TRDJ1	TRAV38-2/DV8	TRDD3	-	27	TGTGCTTATAGGAGTTACGAATTCGGCCTTCCGTACCGTCTCTGGGGGACCACGCCCCCCTACACCGATAAACTCATCTTT	CAYRSYEFGLPYRLWGTTPPYTDKLIF
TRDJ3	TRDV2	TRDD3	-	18	TGTGCCTGTGACACCCTGGGGGATAAACCCTGGGACACCCGTCAGATGTTTTTC	CACDTLGDKPWDTRQMFF
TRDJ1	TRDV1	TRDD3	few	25	TGTGCTCTTGGGGAACGCCCCCTTTTACTGGGGGCCACGATCGACCCTCGGTGGAACACCGAGAAACTCATCTTT	CALGERPLLLGATIDPRWNTEKLIF
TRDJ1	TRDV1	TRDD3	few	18	TGTGCTCTTGGGGGGGGGCCTTCGCATGGGGGATACGCCGATAAACTCATCTTT	CALGGGPSHGGYADKLIF
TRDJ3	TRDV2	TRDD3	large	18	TGTGCCTGTGACACGGTGGTGGGGGATACCCGGGACACCCGACAGATGTTTTTC	CACDTVVGDTRDTRQMFF
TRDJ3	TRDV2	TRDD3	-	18	TGTGCCTGTGACTCCTGGGGGATCGGGTCCTGGGACACCCGACAGATGTTTTTC	CACDSWGIGSWDTRQMFF
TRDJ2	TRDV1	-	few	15	TGTGCTCTTGGGGAAAGTAAGGCTTTGACAGCACAACTCTTCTTT	CALGESKALTAQLFF
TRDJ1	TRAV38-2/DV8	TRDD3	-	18	TGTGCTTATAGGAGCGAACCCCTACTGGGGGATATCGCCGATAAACTCATCTTT	CAYRSEPLLGDIADKLIF
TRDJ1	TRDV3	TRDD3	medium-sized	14	TGTGCCTTCTCCGTACTGGGGGATACAAATAAACTCATCTTT	CAFSVLGDTNKLIF
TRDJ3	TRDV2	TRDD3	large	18	TGTGCCTGTGACACCGCTGGGGGGTCCTCCTGGGACACCCGACAGATGTTTTTC	CACDTAGGSSWDTRQMFF
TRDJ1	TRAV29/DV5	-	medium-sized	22	TGTGCAGCAAGCGATAAGGGACGCCTTCCTCACTGGGGGTCCCTTGGCACCGATAAACTCATCTTT	CAASDKGRLPHWGSLGTDKLIF
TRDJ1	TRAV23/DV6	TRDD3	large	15	TGTGCAGGAGGTCCTTTTGCTGGGGGATGGGCTAAACTCATCTTT	CAGGPFAGGWAKLIF
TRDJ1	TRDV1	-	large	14	TGTGCTCTTGGGGAACAGAGGGATAGGAATAAACTCATCTTT	CALGEQRDRNKLIF
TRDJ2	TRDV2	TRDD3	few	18	TGTGCCTGTGACACCGTACTGGGGGATATAGCTTTGACAGCACAACTCTTCTTT	CACDTVLGDIALTAQLFF
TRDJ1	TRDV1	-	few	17	TGTGCTCTTGGGGAACTTCATCGACGGGGTCGCACCGATAAACTCATCTTT	CALGELHRRGRTDKLIF
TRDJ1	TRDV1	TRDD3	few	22	TGTGCTCTTGGGGAACCCACTACGTGGGAAAGTGGGGGATACCCGTACACCGATAAACTCATCTTT	CALGEPTTWESGGYPYTDKLIF
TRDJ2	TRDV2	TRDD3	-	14	TGTGCCTGTGACACGGTGGGGGATACAGCACAACTCTTCTTT	CACDTVGDTAQLFF
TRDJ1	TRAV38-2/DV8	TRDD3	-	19	TGTGCTTATAGGAGCGCGACCTTTCCCTCGGGGATATGCACCGATAAACTCATCTTT	CAYRSATFPSGICTDKLIF
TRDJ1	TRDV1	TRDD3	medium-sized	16	TGTGCTCTTGGGGAATGGGGGGATACGGCCACCGATAAACTCATCTTT	CALGEWGDTATDKLIF
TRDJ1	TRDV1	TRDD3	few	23	TGTGCTCTTGGGGAAGTGGATCCTACGTCCCATATTACTGGGGGTCACGGGATCGATAAACTCATCTTT	CALGEVDPTSHITGGHGIDKLIF
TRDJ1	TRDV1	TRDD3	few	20	TGTGCTCTTGGGGAATTCGCGGGGGGATACCATTTTACCATCACCGATAAACTCATCTTT	CALGEFAGGYHFTITDKLIF
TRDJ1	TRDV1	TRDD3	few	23	TGTGCTCTTGGGGAAAGTCGGTGGACAATTAGGGGCTGGGGGCCCCTGTACACCGATAAACTCATCTTT	CALGESRWTIRGWGPLYTDKLIF
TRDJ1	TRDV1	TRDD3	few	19	TGTGCTCTTGGGGATACTACGGCTGGGGGGTCCTCGTACACCGATAAACTCATCTTT	CALGDTTAGGSSYTDKLIF
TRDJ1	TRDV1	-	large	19	TGTGCTCTTGGGGAACCTTCTTCCTACCCTGGGGGATTTAACGATAAACTCATCTTT	CALGEPSSYPGGFNDKLIF
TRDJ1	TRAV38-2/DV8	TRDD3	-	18	TGTGCTTATATGCCCCATCCTACTCCACTGGGGGATACGAATAAACTCATCTTT	CAYMPHPTPLGDTNKLIF